This TCR beta chain was identified during a study of shared clonotypes between healthy human individuals. The naive CD8 subset, CD45RO-negative cells positively selected for CCR7, excluded terminally differentiated effector memory CD45RA+ cells. Produced via immunoSEQ multiplex PCR; TCRdb's table is partial and in-frame only. The table has about 2.1 million clones, 93% seen once. Study-level results: Enrolling few donors narrowed the genetic and exposure-history diversity that was represented.

As regards this clone: Its cognate antigen is unknown.

This sequence originates from a man between 18 and 29 years old in good health. Some clones in this sample may be carry-over from other donors' samples. What was sequenced was naive CD8+ T cells from PBMCs.

The chain's CDR3 is CASSSPRGSYEQYF. DNA for the CDR3: TGTGCCAGCAGCTCCCCGCGCGGGAGCTACGAGCAGTACTTC. V usage is TRBV7-8 and J usage is TRBJ2-7, with TRBD2 identical over 7 bases. The germline gives CDR1 SGHVS, CDR2 FQNEAQ. The V and J ends lost 4 bases and 3 bases, in that order; junction bases with no gene match: 6. The CDR3 contains 14 residues.